The 10 T cell receptor beta chains presented below share a single source sample, sequenced in a study of regulatory T cells in long-lasting Graves disease. Libraries of TCR beta came from iRepertoire HTBI primers plus Arm-PCR of CDR3 regions. Using its own MiXCR run on the multiplex PCR reads, TCRdb lists one record per CDR3 protein. The sample holds approximately 470,000 distinct CDR3 sequences, 15% to 20% seen once. Regarding time point: newly diagnosed GD, antithyroid drugs for less than 3 months. From PBMCs, RNA was extracted and then used to make the TCR library. These data were also filed under a second study, of T cells in Graves' hyperthyroidism and ophthalmopathy.

Here the sequenced sample was peripheral blood mononuclear cells (PBMCs), taken at new diagnosis, from a patient treated with antithyroid drugs. Every receptor here comes from a man aged 40-55 years with Graves disease.

The rearrangement links TRBV7-9 to TRBJ2-1; 11 bases match TRBD2. The germline CDR1 and CDR2 sequences are SEHNR and FQNEAQ (reference sequence). The CDR3 consists of 15 residues. The trim removed 5 bases at V and 7 bases at J, leaving 7 bases unmatched. CDR3 coding DNA: TGTGCCAGCAGCCCCATCCGACTAGCGGGGAATGAGCAGTTCTTC. Amino acids: CASSPIRLAGNEQFF.

The chain combines TRBV12-3 or TRBV12-4 with TRBJ1-2, with D unresolved. The CDR3 contains 14 residues. V dropped 5 bases and J dropped 4 bases, with 14 bases sitting between them. CDR3 bases: TGTGCCAGCAGTCCCGTGATGGGTAGCTATGGCTACACCTTC. This encodes CASSPVMGSYGYTF.

This clonotype was counted once. The CDR3 region is CSVGQGASNYGYTF. CDR3 nucleotide sequence: TGCAGCGTGGGACAGGGGGCGTCGAACTATGGCTACACCTTC. The chain couples TRBV29-1 to TRBJ1-2; 12 bases map to TRBD1. CDR3 length: 14 residues. Losses at the gene ends were 6 bases for V and 2 bases for J; bases not matched to a gene: 4. Germline assignment: CDR1 SQVTM and CDR2 ANQGSEA.

The V and J genes are TRBV20-1 and TRBJ2-5, with TRBD2 as a possible D gene (5 bases). This CDR3 has 16 residues. V lost 0 bases to trimming and J lost 2 bases, with 16 bases between them. Germline CDR1 and CDR2: DFQATT and SNEGSKA (reference sequence). The CDR3 region has the DNA TGCAGTGCTAGAGATCCCGGGAAGGAGGAGCAAGAGACCCAGTACTTC. Translation: CSARDPGKEEQETQYF.

The table lists this clonotype with many counts. The junction differs from germline at one of its ends, possibly a read error. This rearrangement joins TRBV11-2 to TRBJ2-7; a possible D gene is TRBD1 (5 bases). Per germline, CDR1 SGHAT and CDR2 FQNNGV. The CDR3 has 12 amino acids. Written as DNA, the CDR3 is TGTGCCAGCAGTTTAGGGGTTGGTACCCAGTACTTC. Encoded protein: CASSLGVGTQYF.

This rearrangement joins TRBV19 to TRBJ2-2, with 12 bases that match TRBD2. Per the germline V gene, CDR1 is LNHDA and CDR2 is SQIVND (reference sequence). The CDR3 consists of 15 residues. Losses at the gene ends were 6 bases for V and 5 bases for J; bases not matched to a gene: 4. CDR3 protein: CASSRLAGETGELFF. CDR3 sequence (DNA): TGTGCCAGTAGCCGACTAGCGGGAGAAACCGGGGAGCTGTTTTTT.

This clonotype was detected only a few times. This rearrangement joins TRBV2 to TRBJ2-5, with TRBD2 matching over 7 bases. The CDR3 covers 15 residues. CDR1 SNHLY and CDR2 FYNNEI come from the germline V gene. The V segment lost 3 bases and the J segment 4 bases; nucleotides outside the gene matches: 8. DNA for the CDR3: TGTGCCAGCAGTGAGCCGGGAGGTGTGCGAGAGACCCAGTACTTC. Translation gives CASSEPGGVRETQYF.

This clonotype was counted ten times or more. J is TRBJ1-5 and V is TRBV20-1; D unclear. CDR1 is DFQATT, CDR2 SNEGSKA, per germline (reference sequence). This CDR3 has 15 residues. Trimming took 0 bases from V and 0 from J, leaving 9 bases between them. The chain's CDR3 is CSARDRVYSNQPQHF. The CDR3 DNA follows: TGCAGTGCTAGAGATAGGGTATATAGCAATCAGCCCCAGCATTTT.

This clonotype was seen repeatedly, ten times or more. The J gene is TRBJ2-1, the V gene TRBV20-1; no reliable D call. V was cut by 3 bases and J by 8 bases, with 8 bases left in between. CDR3 size: 11 residues. Germline CDR1 DFQATT, CDR2 SNEGSKA (reference sequence). Here the CDR3 reads CSARVGYEQFF. CDR3 in DNA: TGCAGTGCTAGGGTGGGATATGAGCAGTTCTTC.

The V and J genes are TRBV3-1 and TRBJ2-3; no clear D gene. The CDR3 extends over 17 amino acids. From germline, CDR1 is LGHDT and CDR2 YNNKEL (reference sequence). Trimming removed 2 bases from V and 3 bases from J, with 18 bases in between. The CDR3 sequence: CASSQTSLVSLTDTQYF. CDR3 DNA: TGTGCCAGCAGCCAAACCTCCCTAGTGTCGTTAACAGATACGCAGTATTTT.